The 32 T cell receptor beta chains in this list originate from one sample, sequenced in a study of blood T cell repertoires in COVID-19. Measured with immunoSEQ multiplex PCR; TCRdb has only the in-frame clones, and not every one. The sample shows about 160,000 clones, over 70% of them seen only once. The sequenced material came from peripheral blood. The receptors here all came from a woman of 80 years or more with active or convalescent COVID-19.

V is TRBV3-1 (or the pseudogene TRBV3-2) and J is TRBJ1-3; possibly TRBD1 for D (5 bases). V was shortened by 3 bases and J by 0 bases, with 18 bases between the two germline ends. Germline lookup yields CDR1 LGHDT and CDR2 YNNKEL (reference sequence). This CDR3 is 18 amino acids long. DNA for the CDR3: TGTGCCAGCAGCCAGCAACTATATACGGGGGTCTCTGGAAACACCATATATTTT. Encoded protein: CASSQQLYTGVSGNTIYF.

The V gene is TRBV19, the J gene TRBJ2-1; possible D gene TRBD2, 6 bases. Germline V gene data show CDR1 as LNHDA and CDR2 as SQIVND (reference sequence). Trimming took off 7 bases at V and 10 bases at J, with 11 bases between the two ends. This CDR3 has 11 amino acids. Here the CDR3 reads CASIARGEQFF. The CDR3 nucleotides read TGTGCCAGTATCGCTCGGGGGGAGCAGTTCTTC.

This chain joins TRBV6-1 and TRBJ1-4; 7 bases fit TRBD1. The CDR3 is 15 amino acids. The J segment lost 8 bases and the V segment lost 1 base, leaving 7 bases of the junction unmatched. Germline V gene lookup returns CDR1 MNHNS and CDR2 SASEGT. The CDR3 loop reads CASSEGQGLREKLFF. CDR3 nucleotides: TGTGCCAGCAGTGAAGGACAGGGTTTAAGGGAAAAACTGTTTTTT.

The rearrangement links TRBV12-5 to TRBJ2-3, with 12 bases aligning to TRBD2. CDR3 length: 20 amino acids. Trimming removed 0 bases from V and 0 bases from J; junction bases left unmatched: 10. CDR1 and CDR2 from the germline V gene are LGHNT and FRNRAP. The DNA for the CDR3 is TGTGCTAGTGGTTTGGTTTCTAAGGGACTAGCGGGCGCAAGCACAGATACGCAGTATTTT. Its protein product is CASGLVSKGLAGASTDTQYF.

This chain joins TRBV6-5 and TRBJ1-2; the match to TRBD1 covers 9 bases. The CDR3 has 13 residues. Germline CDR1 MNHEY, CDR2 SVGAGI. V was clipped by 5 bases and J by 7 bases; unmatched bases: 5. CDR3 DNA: TGTGCCAGCAGTCGGGACAGGGTTGGTGGCTACACCTTC. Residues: CASSRDRVGGYTF.

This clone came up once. CDR3 sequence: CASSPQGGGEKLFF. CDR3 in DNA: TGTGCCAGCAGCCCCCAGGGGGGCGGTGAAAAACTGTTTTTT. The chain employs TRBV7-9 and TRBJ1-4; 7 nucleotides agree with TRBD1. The CDR3 loop spans 14 amino acids. V lost 5 bases, J lost 7 bases, and 7 bases stayed unmatched. CDR1 SEHNR and CDR2 FQNEAQ come from the germline V gene (reference sequence).

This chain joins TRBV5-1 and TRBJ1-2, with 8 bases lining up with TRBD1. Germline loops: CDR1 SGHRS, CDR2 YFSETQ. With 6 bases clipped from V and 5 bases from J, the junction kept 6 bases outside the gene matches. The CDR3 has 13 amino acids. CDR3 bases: TGCGCCAGCACCCCTCAGGGGGCTTATGGCTACACCTTC. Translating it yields CASTPQGAYGYTF.

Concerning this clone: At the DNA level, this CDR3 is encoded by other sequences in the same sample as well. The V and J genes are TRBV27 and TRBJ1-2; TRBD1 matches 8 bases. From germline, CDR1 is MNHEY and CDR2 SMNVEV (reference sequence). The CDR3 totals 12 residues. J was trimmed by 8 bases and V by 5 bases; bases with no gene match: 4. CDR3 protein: CASSLTGDGYTF. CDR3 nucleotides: TGTGCCAGCAGTCTGACAGGGGACGGCTACACCTTC.

As DNA, the CDR3 is TGTGCCAGCAGTTACGAGGCAGGGCTCTCCTACGAGCAGTACTTC. The encoded protein is CASSYEAGLSYEQYF. The rearrangement joins TRBV6-5 to TRBJ2-7; possible D gene TRBD1, 5 bases. The germline CDR1 and CDR2 sequences are MNHEY and SVGAGI. The CDR3 is 15 residues long. Trimming removed 2 bases from V and 0 bases from J, with 11 bases in between.

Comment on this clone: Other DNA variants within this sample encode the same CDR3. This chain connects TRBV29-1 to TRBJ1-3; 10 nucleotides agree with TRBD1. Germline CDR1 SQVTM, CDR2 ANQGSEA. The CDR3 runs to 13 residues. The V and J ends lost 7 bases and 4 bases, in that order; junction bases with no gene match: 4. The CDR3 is CSARTGGGNTIYF. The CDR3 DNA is TGCAGCGCTAGGACAGGGGGAGGAAACACCATATATTTT.

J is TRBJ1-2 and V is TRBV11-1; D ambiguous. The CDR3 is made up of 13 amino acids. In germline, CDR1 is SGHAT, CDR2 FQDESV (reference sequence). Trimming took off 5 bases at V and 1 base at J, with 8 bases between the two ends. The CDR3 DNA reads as TGTGCCAGCAGCGGGCAGGTTAACTATGGCTACACCTTC. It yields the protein CASSGQVNYGYTF.

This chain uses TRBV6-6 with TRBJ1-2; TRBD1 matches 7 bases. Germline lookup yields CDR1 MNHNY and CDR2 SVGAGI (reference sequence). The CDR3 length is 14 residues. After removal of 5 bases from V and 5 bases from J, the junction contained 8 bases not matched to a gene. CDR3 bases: TGTGCCAGCAGTGCAGACAGGGATGGTTATGGCTACACCTTC. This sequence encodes CASSADRDGYGYTF.

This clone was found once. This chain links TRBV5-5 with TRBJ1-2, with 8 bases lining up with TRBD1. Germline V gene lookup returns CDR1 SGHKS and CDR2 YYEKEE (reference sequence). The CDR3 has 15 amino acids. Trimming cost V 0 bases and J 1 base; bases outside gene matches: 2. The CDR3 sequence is CASSLAGGLNYGYTF. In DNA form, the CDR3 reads TGTGCCAGCAGCTTGGCAGGGGGCCTTAACTATGGCTACACCTTC.

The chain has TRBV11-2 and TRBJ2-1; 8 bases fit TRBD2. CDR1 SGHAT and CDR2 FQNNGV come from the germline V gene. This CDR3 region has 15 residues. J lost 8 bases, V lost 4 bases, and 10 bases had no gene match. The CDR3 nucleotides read TGTGCCAGCAGCTCGGGAGCCGGGGGGGCCGATGAGCAGTTCTTC. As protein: CASSSGAGGADEQFF.

The CDR3 spells CASGSSGGENIQYF. In nucleotides, the CDR3 is TGTGCCAGCGGGTCTAGCGGGGGGGAAAACATTCAGTACTTC. The gene calls are TRBV2 and TRBJ2-4, with 12 bases fitting TRBD2. Germline lookup yields CDR1 SNHLY and CDR2 FYNNEI. CDR3 size: 14 residues. V lost 8 bases to trimming and J lost 5 bases; unmatched junction nucleotides: 4.

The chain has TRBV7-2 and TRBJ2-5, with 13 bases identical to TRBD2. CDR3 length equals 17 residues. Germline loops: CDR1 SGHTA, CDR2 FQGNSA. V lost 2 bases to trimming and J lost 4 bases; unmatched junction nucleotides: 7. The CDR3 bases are TGTGCCAGCAGCTTACAAGGACTAGCGGGGGCTAGAGAGACCCAGTACTTC. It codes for CASSLQGLAGARETQYF.

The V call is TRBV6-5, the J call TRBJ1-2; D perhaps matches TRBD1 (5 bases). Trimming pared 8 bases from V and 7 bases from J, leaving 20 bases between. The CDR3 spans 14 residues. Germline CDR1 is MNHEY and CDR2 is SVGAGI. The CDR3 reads CASALGATYLGYTF. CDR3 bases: TGTGCCAGCGCGTTAGGGGCCACCTATCTTGGCTACACCTTC.

This CDR3 reads CASIRGPGTEAFF. The CDR3 DNA is TGTGCCAGTATCAGGGGGCCGGGGACTGAAGCTTTCTTT. The chain couples TRBV3-1 (or the pseudogene TRBV3-2) to TRBJ1-1; TRBD1 agrees at 8 bases. The germline CDR1 and CDR2 sequences are LGHDT and YNNKEL (reference sequence). The CDR3 covers 13 residues. V lost 9 bases to trimming and J lost 5 bases; unmatched junction nucleotides: 8.

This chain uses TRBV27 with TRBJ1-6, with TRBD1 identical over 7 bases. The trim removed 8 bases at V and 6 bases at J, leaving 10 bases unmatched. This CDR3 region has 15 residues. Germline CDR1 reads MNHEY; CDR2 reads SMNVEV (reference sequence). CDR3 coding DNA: TGTGCCAGCCACCCCGGGACAGCACCTAATTCACCCCTCCACTTT. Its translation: CASHPGTAPNSPLHF.

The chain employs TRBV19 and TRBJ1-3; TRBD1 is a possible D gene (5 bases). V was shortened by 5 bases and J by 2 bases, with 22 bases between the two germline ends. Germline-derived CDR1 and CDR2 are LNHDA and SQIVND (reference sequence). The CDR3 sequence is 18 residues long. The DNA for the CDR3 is TGTGCCAGTAGTCTCTCCCAGGGCCTCCCAGGGCCTGGAAACACCATATATTTT. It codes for CASSLSQGLPGPGNTIYF.

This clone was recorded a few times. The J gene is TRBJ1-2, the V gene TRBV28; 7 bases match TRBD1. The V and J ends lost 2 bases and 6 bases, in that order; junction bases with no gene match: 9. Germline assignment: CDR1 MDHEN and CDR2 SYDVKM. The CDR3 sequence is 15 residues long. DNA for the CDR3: TGTGCCAGCAGTTTAACCGACAGGGACGACAATGGCTACACCTTC. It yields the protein CASSLTDRDDNGYTF.

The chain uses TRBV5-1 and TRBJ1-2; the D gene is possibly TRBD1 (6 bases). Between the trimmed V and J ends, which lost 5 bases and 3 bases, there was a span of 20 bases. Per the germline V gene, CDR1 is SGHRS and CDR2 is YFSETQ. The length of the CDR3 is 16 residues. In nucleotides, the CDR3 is TGCGCCAGCAGGTTACGGTCGGGGGGCCAATACTATGGCTACACCTTC. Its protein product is CASRLRSGGQYYGYTF. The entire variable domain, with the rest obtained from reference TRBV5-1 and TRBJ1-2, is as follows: KAGVTQTPRYLIKTRGQQVTLSCSPISGHRSVSWYQQTPGQGLQFLFEYFSETQRNKGNFPGRFSGRQFSNSRSEMNVSTLELGDSALYLCASRLRSGGQYYGYTFGSGTRLTVV.

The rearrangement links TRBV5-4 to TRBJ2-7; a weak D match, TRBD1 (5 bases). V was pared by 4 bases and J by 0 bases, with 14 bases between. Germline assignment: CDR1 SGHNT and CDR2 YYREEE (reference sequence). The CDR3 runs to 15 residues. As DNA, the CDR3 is TGTGCCAGCAGCCCAGAGTTAGGGGCCTCCTACGAGCAGTACTTC. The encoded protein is CASSPELGASYEQYF.

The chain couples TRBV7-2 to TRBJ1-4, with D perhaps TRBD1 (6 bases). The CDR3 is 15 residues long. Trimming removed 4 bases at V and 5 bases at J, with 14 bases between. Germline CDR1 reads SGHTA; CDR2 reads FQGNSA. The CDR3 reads CASSYRTVANEKLFF. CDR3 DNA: TGTGCCAGCAGCTACCGGACAGTAGCGAATGAAAAACTGTTTTTT.

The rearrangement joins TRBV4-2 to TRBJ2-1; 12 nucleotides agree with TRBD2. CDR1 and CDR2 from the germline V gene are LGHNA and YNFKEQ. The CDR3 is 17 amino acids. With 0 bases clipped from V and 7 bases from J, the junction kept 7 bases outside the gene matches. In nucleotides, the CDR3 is TGTGCCAGCAGCCAAGACCTGCTAGCGGGGGGGATTAATGAGCAGTTCTTC. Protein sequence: CASSQDLLAGGINEQFF.

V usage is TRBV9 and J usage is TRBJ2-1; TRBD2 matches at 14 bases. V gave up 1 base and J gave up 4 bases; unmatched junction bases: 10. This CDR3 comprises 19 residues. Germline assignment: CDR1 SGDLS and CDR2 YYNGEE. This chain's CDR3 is CASSVRGTSGGKPYNEQFF. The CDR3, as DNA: TGTGCCAGCAGCGTAAGGGGGACTAGCGGGGGCAAACCGTACAATGAGCAGTTCTTC.

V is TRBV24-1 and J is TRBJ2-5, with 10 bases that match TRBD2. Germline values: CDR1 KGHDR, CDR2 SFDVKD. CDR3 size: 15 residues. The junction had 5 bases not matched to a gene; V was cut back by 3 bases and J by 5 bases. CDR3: CATSDERGGLETQYF. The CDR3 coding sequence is TGTGCCACCAGTGATGAGCGGGGGGGCCTGGAGACCCAGTACTTC.

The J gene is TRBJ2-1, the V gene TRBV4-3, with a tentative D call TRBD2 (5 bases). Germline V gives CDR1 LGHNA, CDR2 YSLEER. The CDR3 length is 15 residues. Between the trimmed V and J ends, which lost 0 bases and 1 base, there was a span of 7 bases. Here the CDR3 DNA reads TGCGCCAGCAGCCAAGATGCGGGTTCCTACAATGAGCAGTTCTTC. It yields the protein CASSQDAGSYNEQFF.

The CDR3 here is CASSFSGGATDTQYF. The CDR3 DNA is TGTGCCAGCAGTTTTAGCGGGGGGGCGACAGATACGCAGTATTTT. V is TRBV6-2 or TRBV6-3 and J is TRBJ2-3, with 11 bases lining up with TRBD2. CDR1 MNHEY and CDR2 SVGEGT come from the germline V gene. J gave up 3 bases and V 4 bases, and 3 bases lay outside the gene matches. The CDR3 contains 15 residues.

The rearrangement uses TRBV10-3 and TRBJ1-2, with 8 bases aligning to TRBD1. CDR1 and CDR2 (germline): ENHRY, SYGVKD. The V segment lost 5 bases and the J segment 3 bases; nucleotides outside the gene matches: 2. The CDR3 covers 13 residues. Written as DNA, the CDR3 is TGTGCCATCAGTCAGGACAGGGACTATGGCTACACCTTC. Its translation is CAISQDRDYGYTF.

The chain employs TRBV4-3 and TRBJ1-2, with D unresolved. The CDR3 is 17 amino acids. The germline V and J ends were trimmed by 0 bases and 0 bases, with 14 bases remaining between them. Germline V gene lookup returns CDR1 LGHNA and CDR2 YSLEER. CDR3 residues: CASSQEFRATANYGYTF. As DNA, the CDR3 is TGCGCCAGCAGCCAAGAATTCCGCGCTACAGCTAACTATGGCTACACCTTC.

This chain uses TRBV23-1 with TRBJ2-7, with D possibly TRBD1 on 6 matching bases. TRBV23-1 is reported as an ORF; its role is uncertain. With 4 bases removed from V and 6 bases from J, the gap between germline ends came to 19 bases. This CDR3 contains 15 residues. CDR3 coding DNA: TGCGCCAGCAGTCGTGGATTTGCGACAGGAGGCGAGCAGTACTTC. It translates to CASSRGFATGGEQYF.